The TCR beta chain under discussion was sequenced for a study of cytomegalovirus exposure and HLA in healthy donors. Looking at the study overall: Per a later analysis, the approximately 690 first-cohort and some 110 validation repertoires shared one platform.

General study points: Cytomegalovirus association was assigned to about 180 TCR beta chains.

This clone was detected a few times. Its antigen is unidentified. Clones were read by immunoSEQ multiplex PCR, and TCRdb kept only the in-frame ones, dropping some. The data show about 100,000 clones, under 85% seen once. The V gene's germline CDR1 is SGHNT and CDR2 YYREEE (reference sequence). J lost 5 bases, V lost 0 bases, and 3 bases had no gene match. There are 14 residues in the CDR3. The sequenced sample consisted of PBMCs. The TCR was taken from a woman under 30 in good health and CMV-seronegative. This chain uses TRBV5-4 with TRBJ2-3, with TRBD2 identical over 7 bases. CDR3 sequence: CASSLAREGDTQYF. DNA for the CDR3: TGTGCCAGCAGCTTGGCCAGGGAGGGAGATACGCAGTATTTT.